This T cell receptor (beta chain) was observed in a study of T cells in Graves' hyperthyroidism and ophthalmopathy. Study-wide findings and caveats: The model anticipated ophthalmopathy a median about six months pre-onset.

This clonotype was found a few times. Antigen unknown. TCR beta CDR3 regions were amplified from RNA transcripts. First-round RT-PCR targeting the TCR CDR3 was performed with the HTBI primer set. TCRdb called the multiplex PCR reads again in MiXCR, with one record for every CDR3 protein. The sample carries about 640,000 distinct CDR3 sequences, around 13% recorded once. V lost 3 bases, J lost 4 bases, and 15 bases lay in between. Germline V gene data show CDR1 as DFQATT and CDR2 as SNEGSKA (reference sequence). CDR3 length: 14 residues. Clinical symptoms, serum thyroxine, TRAb, thyroid ultrasound and orbital computed tomography informed diagnoses.

Sequenced sample: blood. V is TRBV20-1 and J is TRBJ1-1; tentatively, D is TRBD1 (5 bases). This TCR was sampled from a woman aged 45 to 65 with Graves' ophthalmopathy. The CDR3, as DNA: TGCAGTGCTAGGGGGGGGGGAGGGCCCACTGAAGCTTTCTTT. Amino acid sequence: CSARGGGGPTEAFF.